This paragraph reports one TCR beta chain. Its matching antigen is unknown. The sample originates from a study of CD8+ T cells in alopecia areata. Regarding the study as a whole: The study also sequences resident alphabeta T cells of normal skin in scalp samples. Affected scalp, especially in alopecia totalis/universalis, had a higher clonality than normal scalp did. Patients showed less clear TCR sequence sharing than mice, possibly partly because of HLA diversity.

Looked up from germline, CDR1 is MGHRA and CDR2 is YSYEKL. Between the trimmed V and J ends, which lost 1 base and 6 bases, there was a span of 10 bases. This CDR3 region has 14 residues. PBMCs provided sorted CD4+ and CD8+ T cells. Extracted from the samples, RNA was reverse transcribed into cDNA to serve as the sequencing template. This table comes from immunoSEQ multiplex PCR, and its TCRdb copy is limited to in-frame clones, with some not included. The sample lists about 110,000 clones, 59% occurring once. The sequence was collected from a human donor in good health. The chain is built from TRBV4-1 and TRBJ2-1, with TRBD1 as a possible D gene (6 bases). The sequencing sample was made of CD8+ T cells sorted from blood. The CDR3 DNA follows: TGCGCCAGCAGCCAAGGGCTAGGGGGCAATGAGCAGTTCTTC. Its protein product is CASSQGLGGNEQFF.